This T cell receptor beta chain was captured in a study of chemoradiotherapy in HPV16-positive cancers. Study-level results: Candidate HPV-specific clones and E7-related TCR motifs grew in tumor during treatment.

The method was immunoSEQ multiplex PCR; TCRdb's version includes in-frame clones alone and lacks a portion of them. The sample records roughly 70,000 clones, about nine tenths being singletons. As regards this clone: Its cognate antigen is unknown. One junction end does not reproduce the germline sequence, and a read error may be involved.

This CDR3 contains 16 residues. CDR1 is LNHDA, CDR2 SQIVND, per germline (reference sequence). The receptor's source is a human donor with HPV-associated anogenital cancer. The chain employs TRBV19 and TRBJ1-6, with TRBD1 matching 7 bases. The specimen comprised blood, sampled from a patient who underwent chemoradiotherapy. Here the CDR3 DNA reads TGTGCCAGTAGTATGACAGGGATAACCTATAATTCACCCCGCCACTTT. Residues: CASSMTGITYNSPRHF.